This passage covers 26 T cell receptor beta chains from one sample sequenced in a study of blood T cell repertoires in COVID-19. The repertoire was sequenced with immunoSEQ multiplex PCR; TCRdb's copy has only in-frame clones and lacks some. The sample lists roughly 16,000 clones; 89% were seen once. Source material: peripheral blood. The receptors were sampled from a human donor in a cohort sampled during active COVID-19.

CDR3 residues: CASSLSGTENNEQFF. CDR3 coding DNA: TGCGCCAGCAGCTTGTCCGGGACAGAGAACAATGAGCAGTTCTTC. V usage is TRBV5-1 and J usage is TRBJ2-1, with TRBD1 matching over 7 bases. Germline V gene sequence: CDR1 SGHRS, CDR2 YFSETQ. The CDR3 covers 15 residues. J gave up 5 bases and V 1 base, and 6 bases lay outside the gene matches.

This rearrangement joins TRBV3-1 (or the pseudogene TRBV3-2) to TRBJ1-6; the match to TRBD1 covers 9 bases. Germline-derived CDR1 and CDR2 are LGHDT and YNNKEL (reference sequence). The CDR3 is 15 residues long. V was pared by 1 base and J by 7 bases, with 2 bases of the junction left unmatched. CDR3 sequence reads: CASSQVDRGNSPLHF. CDR3 coding DNA: TGTGCCAGCAGCCAAGTCGACAGGGGGAATTCACCCCTCCACTTT.

The chain couples TRBV19 to TRBJ1-1; D possibly corresponds to TRBD1 (5 bases). This CDR3 comprises 13 residues. The germline V and J ends were trimmed by 7 bases and 0 bases, with 9 bases remaining between them. The germline V gene has CDR1 LNHDA and CDR2 SQIVND (reference sequence). CDR3 nucleotides: TGTGCCAGTACCGACAGCATGAACACTGAAGCTTTCTTT. It encodes CASTDSMNTEAFF.

The genes are TRBV27 and TRBJ2-3, with TRBD1 matching 7 bases. The germline V gene has CDR1 MNHEY and CDR2 SMNVEV (reference sequence). With 1 base clipped from V and 0 bases from J, the junction kept 1 base outside the gene matches. This CDR3 has 15 residues. DNA for the CDR3: TGTGCCAGCAGTTTATGGGACAGTAGCACAGATACGCAGTATTTT. This translates into CASSLWDSSTDTQYF.

This sequence joins TRBV5-4 and TRBJ1-1; D gene uncertain. V shed 4 bases and J shed 5 bases, with 6 bases lying between them. CDR3 length equals 11 residues. Germline CDR1 is SGHNT and CDR2 is YYREEE (reference sequence). The CDR3 region has the DNA TGTGCCAGCAGCCTCGGGACTGAAGCTTTCTTT. Amino acids: CASSLGTEAFF.

The chain uses TRBV19 and TRBJ1-6, with 8 bases matching TRBD1. This CDR3 has 16 residues. Looked up from germline, CDR1 is LNHDA and CDR2 is SQIVND (reference sequence). V dropped 4 bases and J dropped 9; count of bases not matched to a gene: 11. The CDR3 loop is CASSTGQDGAISPLHF. In nucleotides, the CDR3 is TGTGCCAGTAGTACGGGACAGGATGGCGCGATTTCACCCCTCCACTTT.

V and J are TRBV7-9 and TRBJ1-6; possibly TRBD1 for D (6 bases). Germline V gene lookup returns CDR1 SEHNR and CDR2 FQNEAQ (reference sequence). With 5 bases removed from V and 7 bases from J, the gap between germline ends came to 15 bases. This CDR3 region has 15 residues. CDR3 sequence reads: CASSPAQGLNSPLHF. CDR3 DNA: TGTGCCAGCAGCCCAGCCCAGGGGCTCAATTCACCCCTCCACTTT.

The V gene is TRBV7-9, the J gene TRBJ1-1; D might be TRBD1 (5 bases). This CDR3 is 14 amino acids long. From germline, CDR1 is SEHNR and CDR2 FQNEAQ (reference sequence). V dropped 5 bases and J dropped 5 bases, with 15 bases sitting between them. The CDR3 loop reads CASSLGWEGTEAFF. The DNA for the CDR3 is TGTGCCAGCAGCCTCGGTTGGGAGGGGACTGAAGCTTTCTTT.

This clone showed up just a few times. The chain joins TRBV7-6 to TRBJ1-6, with D perhaps TRBD1 (6 bases). The CDR3 totals 15 residues. Germline lookup yields CDR1 SGHVS and CDR2 FNYEAQ. Trimming took 5 bases from V and 7 from J, leaving 15 bases between them. This CDR3 is CASSLGGVGNSPLHF. The DNA of the CDR3 is TGTGCCAGCAGCCTAGGGGGGGTCGGGAATTCACCCCTCCACTTT.

The chain recombines TRBV7-2 with TRBJ2-5; weak D call: TRBD1 (5 bases). Germline V gives CDR1 SGHTA, CDR2 FQGNSA. Trimming removed 4 bases at V and 4 bases at J, with 10 bases between. CDR3 length: 13 amino acids. The CDR3 spells CASSSPGRETQYF. The CDR3 DNA reads as TGTGCCAGCAGCTCTCCAGGGCGAGAGACCCAGTACTTC.

J is TRBJ2-3 and V is TRBV6-6, with 9 bases aligning to TRBD2. CDR1 and CDR2 from the germline V gene are MNHNY and SVGAGI (reference sequence). V was clipped by 2 bases and J by 2 bases; unmatched bases: 5. The CDR3 extends over 16 amino acids. As DNA, the CDR3 is TGTGCCAGCAGTTACGGTCTAGCGGGGCACACAGATACGCAGTATTTT. It yields the protein CASSYGLAGHTDTQYF.

V usage is TRBV7-2 and J usage is TRBJ1-2, with D uncertain. Trimming cost V 5 bases and J 2 bases, with 15 bases left between them. Per germline, CDR1 SGHTA and CDR2 FQGNSA. The CDR3 consists of 15 residues. This CDR3 is CASSQGSGNNYGYTF. In DNA, the CDR3 is TGTGCCAGCAGCCAAGGGTCCGGGAACAACTATGGCTACACCTTC.

The chain recombines TRBV3-1 (or the pseudogene TRBV3-2) with TRBJ1-2; 9 bases map to TRBD1. J was trimmed by 2 bases and V by 7 bases; bases with no gene match: 5. Germline assignment: CDR1 LGHDT and CDR2 YNNKEL (reference sequence). The CDR3 consists of 14 residues. The CDR3 here is CASTRGQGNYGYTF. CDR3 nucleotides: TGTGCCAGCACCCGAGGACAGGGGAACTATGGCTACACCTTC.

The CDR3 nucleotides read TGTGCCACCAAGACATCCAGGCTGAGCACAGATACGCAGTATTTT. Residues: CATKTSRLSTDTQYF. The V gene is TRBV25-1, the J gene TRBJ2-3; D unresolved. CDR3 length: 15 residues. Germline-derived CDR1 and CDR2 are MGHDK and SYGVNS. V lost 10 bases to trimming and J lost 0 bases, with 17 bases between them.

The chain carries TRBV12-3 or TRBV12-4 and TRBJ1-1; no clear D gene. The CDR3 totals 13 residues. Deletions cut 2 bases from V and 5 bases from J, with 9 bases between. This CDR3 is CASSLSGGTEAFF. For the CDR3, the DNA is TGTGCCAGCAGTTTATCCGGAGGAACTGAAGCTTTCTTT.

The rearrangement links TRBV29-1 to TRBJ2-1, with 7 bases fitting TRBD1. There are 10 residues in the CDR3. V dropped 6 bases and J dropped 9; count of bases not matched to a gene: 2. Looked up from germline, CDR1 is SQVTM and CDR2 is ANQGSEA. CDR3 in amino acids: CSVWDSEQFF. For the CDR3, the DNA is TGCAGCGTATGGGACAGTGAGCAGTTCTTC.

The chain combines TRBV12-3 or TRBV12-4 with TRBJ1-6, with D possibly TRBD1 on 6 matching bases. The V and J ends lost 7 bases and 9 bases respectively, with 13 bases between them. The CDR3 has 13 amino acids. The CDR3 here is CASTGGLGSPLHF. CDR3 bases: TGTGCCAGCACGGGGGGCCTAGGTTCACCCCTCCACTTT.

The chain uses TRBV5-8 and TRBJ2-7; the match to TRBD1 covers 8 bases. From germline, CDR1 is SGHTS and CDR2 YDEGEE. Losses at the gene ends were 4 bases for V and 3 bases for J; bases not matched to a gene: 9. This CDR3 spans 15 amino acids. The chain's CDR3 is CASSPGQGKSYEQYF. DNA of the CDR3: TGTGCCAGCAGCCCAGGACAGGGTAAAAGCTACGAGCAGTACTTC.

The chain carries TRBV15 and TRBJ1-2; possible D gene TRBD1, 6 bases. CDR1 and CDR2 (germline): LNHNV, YYDKDF (reference sequence). The CDR3 extends over 15 amino acids. The germline V and J ends were trimmed by 0 bases and 4 bases, with 12 bases remaining between them. The CDR3, as DNA: TGTGCCACCAGCAGAGAGTCCGGGGGGGCCTATGGCTACACCTTC. Encoded protein: CATSRESGGAYGYTF.

This clone was counted a few times. The chain uses TRBV9 and TRBJ1-4; 8 nucleotides agree with TRBD1. The CDR3 sequence is 16 residues long. J was trimmed by 7 bases and V by 0 bases; bases with no gene match: 8. Germline-derived CDR1 and CDR2 are SGDLS and YYNGEE. CDR3 residues: CASSVADGQGFEKLFF. The DNA of the CDR3 is TGTGCCAGCAGCGTAGCTGACGGACAGGGTTTTGAAAAACTGTTTTTT.

The chain recombines TRBV7-6 with TRBJ1-3; 9 positions match TRBD1. CDR1 and CDR2 (germline): SGHVS, FNYEAQ. V was pared by 5 bases and J by 8 bases, with 10 bases of the junction left unmatched. This CDR3 comprises 15 residues. This CDR3 is CASSMGQGISDTIYF. In nucleotides, the CDR3 is TGTGCCAGCAGCATGGGACAGGGAATAAGTGACACCATATATTTT.

The rearrangement uses TRBV30 and TRBJ1-5; no definite D call. CDR3 size: 14 residues. The germline V and J ends were trimmed by 5 bases and 2 bases, with 13 bases remaining between them. From germline, CDR1 is GTSNPN and CDR2 SVGIG (reference sequence). CDR3 nucleotides: TGTGCCTGGGGATCTGGCCAGGGCAATCAGCCCCAGCATTTT. Amino acid sequence: CAWGSGQGNQPQHF.

The chain combines TRBV5-1 with TRBJ2-5; 9 positions match TRBD1. The CDR3 extends over 14 amino acids. Germline CDR1 reads SGHRS; CDR2 reads YFSETQ. Germline trimming cut 6 bases from V and 5 bases from J; bases unmatched to any gene: 8. The CDR3 DNA reads as TGCGCCAGCACCCCCGGACAGGGGAGTGAGACCCAGTACTTC. It codes for CASTPGQGSETQYF.

This chain uses TRBV6-4 with TRBJ2-2; 11 nucleotides line up with TRBD2. Germline V gene data show CDR1 as MRHNA and CDR2 as SNTAGT. The CDR3 runs 16 residues. J was trimmed by 4 bases and V by 4 bases; bases with no gene match: 5. CDR3 loop: CASSVTSGGPTGELFF. For the CDR3, the DNA is TGTGCCAGCAGTGTTACTAGCGGGGGACCCACCGGGGAGCTGTTTTTT.

The CDR3 nucleotides read TGTGCCAGCAGCTTAACCGGGAACACTGAAGCTTTCTTT. Amino acids: CASSLTGNTEAFF. The rearrangement uses TRBV7-9 and TRBJ1-1; D gene ambiguous. There are 13 residues in the CDR3. Trimming took 2 bases from V and 1 from J, leaving 5 bases between them. From germline, CDR1 is SEHNR and CDR2 FQNEAQ (reference sequence).

The chain couples TRBV20-1 to TRBJ2-3, with D perhaps matching TRBD2 (6 bases). V dropped 6 bases and J dropped 6 bases, with 10 bases sitting between them. The CDR3 has 11 amino acids. CDR1 DFQATT and CDR2 SNEGSKA come from the germline V gene (reference sequence). CDR3 sequence reads: CSALTSDTQYF. The CDR3 DNA reads TGCAGTGCGCTCACTAGCGATACGCAGTATTTT.